This TCR beta chain was identified in a study of shared clonotypes between healthy human individuals. Trimming took off 0 bases at V and 5 bases at J, with 15 bases between the two ends. CDR3 length: 16 residues. CDR1 and CDR2 (germline): SGHDT, YYEEEE. Sequenced by immunoSEQ multiplex PCR; TCRdb stores in-frame clones only, minus some. The sample yields over 2 million clones, 85% to 95% seen once. Sequencing was done on a sample of naive CD4+ T cells from PBMCs. As to subset: CD45RA+ positively selected. The rearrangement joins TRBV5-6 to TRBJ1-5, with D possibly being TRBD1 (6 bases). The sequence was obtained from a man aged 18 to 30 in good health. Some clones in this sample may be carry-over from other donors' samples. The CDR3 loop reads CASSLVGDKGHQPQHF. The CDR3 region has the DNA TGTGCCAGCAGCTTGGTAGGGGACAAGGGGCATCAGCCCCAGCATTTT.